The entry below gives a single T cell receptor (beta chain) sequence along with its context. The data belong to a study of blood T cell repertoires in COVID-19. The CDR3 extends over 16 amino acids. Trimming removed 0 bases from V and 6 bases from J; junction bases left unmatched: 9. The germline V gene encodes CDR1 MGHRA and CDR2 YSYEKL. Methods used by the authors: Estimation of nucleated cell counts relied on the amplification of reference gene primers. Method: immunoSEQ multiplex PCR; TCRdb's copy keeps in-frame clones and lacks some. That table supplies the V and J calls and clone size; D and trimming were determined from the DNA. This repertoire shows 110,000 to 150,000 clones, 80% to 90% found once; its top ten account for roughly 4%.

This receptor was identified in a man aged 50 to 59 who had recovered from COVID-19. The specimen sequenced was PBMCs or T cells enriched from blood (not recorded which). The V call is TRBV4-1, the J call TRBJ2-3, with 7 bases identical to TRBD2. CDR3 coding DNA: TGCGCCAGCAGCCAAGAGGGGAGGGGCGCGTCCGATACGCAGTATTTT. Its protein is CASSQEGRGASDTQYF.